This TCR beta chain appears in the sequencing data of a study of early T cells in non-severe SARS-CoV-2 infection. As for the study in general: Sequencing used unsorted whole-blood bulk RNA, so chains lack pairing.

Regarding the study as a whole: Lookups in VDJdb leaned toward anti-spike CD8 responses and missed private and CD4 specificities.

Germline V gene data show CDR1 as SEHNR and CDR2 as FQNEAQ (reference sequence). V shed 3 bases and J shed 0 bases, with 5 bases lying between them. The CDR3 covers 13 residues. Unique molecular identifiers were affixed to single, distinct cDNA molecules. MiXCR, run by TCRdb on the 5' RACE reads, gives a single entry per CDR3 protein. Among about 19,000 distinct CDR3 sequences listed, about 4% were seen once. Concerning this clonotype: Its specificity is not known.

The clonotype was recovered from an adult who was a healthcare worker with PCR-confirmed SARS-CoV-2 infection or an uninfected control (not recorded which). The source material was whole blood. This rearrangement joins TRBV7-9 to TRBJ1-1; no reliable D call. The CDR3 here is CASSFYVNTEAFF. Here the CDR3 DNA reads TGTGCCAGCAGCTTTTATGTGAACACTGAAGCTTTCTTT.